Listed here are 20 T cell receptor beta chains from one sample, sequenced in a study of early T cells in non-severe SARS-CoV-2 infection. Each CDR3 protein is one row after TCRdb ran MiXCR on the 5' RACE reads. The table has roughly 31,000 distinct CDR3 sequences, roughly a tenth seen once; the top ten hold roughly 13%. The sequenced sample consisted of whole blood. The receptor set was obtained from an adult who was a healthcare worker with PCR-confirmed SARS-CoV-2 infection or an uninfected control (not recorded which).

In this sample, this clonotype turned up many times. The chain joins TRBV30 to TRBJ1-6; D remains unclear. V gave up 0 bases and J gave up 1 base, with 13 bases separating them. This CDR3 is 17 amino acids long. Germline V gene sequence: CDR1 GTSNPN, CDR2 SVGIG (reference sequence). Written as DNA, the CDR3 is TGTGCCTGGAGTGTACGGTCGGGGTCTTCCTATAATTCACCCCTCCACTTT. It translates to CAWSVRSGSSYNSPLHF. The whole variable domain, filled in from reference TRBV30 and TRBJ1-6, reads SQTIHQWPATLVQPVGSPLSLECTVEGTSNPNLYWYRQAAGRGLQLLFYSVGIGQISSEVPQNLSASRPQDRQFILSSKKLLLSDSGFYLCAWSVRSGSSYNSPLHFGNGTRLTVT.

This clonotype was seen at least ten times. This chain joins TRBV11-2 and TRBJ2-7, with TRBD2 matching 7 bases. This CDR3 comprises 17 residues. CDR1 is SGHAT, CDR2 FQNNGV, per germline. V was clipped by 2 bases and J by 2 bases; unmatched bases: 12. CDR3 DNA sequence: TGTGCCAGCAGCTTAACCCTTTCCGGGACTACAACCTACGAGCAGTACTTC. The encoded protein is CASSLTLSGTTTYEQYF.

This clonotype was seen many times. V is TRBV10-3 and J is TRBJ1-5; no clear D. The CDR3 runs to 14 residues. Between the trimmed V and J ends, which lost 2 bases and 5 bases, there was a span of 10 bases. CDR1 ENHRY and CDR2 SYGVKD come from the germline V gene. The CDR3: CAISEEGFDQPQHF. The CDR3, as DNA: TGTGCCATCAGTGAGGAAGGGTTTGATCAGCCCCAGCATTTT.

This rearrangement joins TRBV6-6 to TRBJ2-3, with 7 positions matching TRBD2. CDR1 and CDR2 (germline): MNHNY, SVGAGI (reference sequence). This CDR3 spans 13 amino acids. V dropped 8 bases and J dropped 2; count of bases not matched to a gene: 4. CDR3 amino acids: CASGLVPTDTQYF. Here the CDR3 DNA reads TGTGCCAGCGGACTAGTCCCCACAGATACGCAGTATTTT.

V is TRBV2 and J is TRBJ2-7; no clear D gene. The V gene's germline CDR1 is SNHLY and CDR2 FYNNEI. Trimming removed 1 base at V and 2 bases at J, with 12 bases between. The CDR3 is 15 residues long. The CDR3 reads CASSEEAMATYEQYF. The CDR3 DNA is TGTGCCAGCAGTGAAGAGGCAATGGCGACCTACGAGCAGTACTTC.

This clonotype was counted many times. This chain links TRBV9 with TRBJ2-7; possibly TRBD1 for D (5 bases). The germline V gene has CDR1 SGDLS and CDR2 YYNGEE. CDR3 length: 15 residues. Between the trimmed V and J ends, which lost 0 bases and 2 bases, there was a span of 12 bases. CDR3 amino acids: CASSVGARATYEQYF. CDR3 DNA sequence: TGTGCCAGCAGCGTAGGAGCCAGGGCAACCTACGAGCAGTACTTC.

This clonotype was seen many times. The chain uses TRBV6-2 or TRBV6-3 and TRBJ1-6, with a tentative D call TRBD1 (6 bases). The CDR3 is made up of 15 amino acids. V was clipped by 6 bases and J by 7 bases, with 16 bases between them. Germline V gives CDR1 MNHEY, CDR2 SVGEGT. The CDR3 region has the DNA TGTGCCAGCAGCCTCGATCGAAGGGGGAATTCACCCCTCCACTTT. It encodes CASSLDRRGNSPLHF.

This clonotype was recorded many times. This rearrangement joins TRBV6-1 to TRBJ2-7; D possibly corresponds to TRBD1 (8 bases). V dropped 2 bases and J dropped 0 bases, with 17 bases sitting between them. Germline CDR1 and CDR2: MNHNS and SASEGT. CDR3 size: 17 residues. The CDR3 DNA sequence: TGTGCCAGCAGTGAAACCGGACAGGGAGGGATCTCCTACGAGCAGTACTTC. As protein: CASSETGQGGISYEQYF.

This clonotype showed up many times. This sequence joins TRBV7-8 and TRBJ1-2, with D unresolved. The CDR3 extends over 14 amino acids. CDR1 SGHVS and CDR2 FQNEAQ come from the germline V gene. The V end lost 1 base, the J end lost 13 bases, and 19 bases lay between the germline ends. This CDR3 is CASSLGTEPELGTF. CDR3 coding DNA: TGTGCCAGCAGCTTAGGCACAGAGCCGGAGTTGGGCACCTTC.

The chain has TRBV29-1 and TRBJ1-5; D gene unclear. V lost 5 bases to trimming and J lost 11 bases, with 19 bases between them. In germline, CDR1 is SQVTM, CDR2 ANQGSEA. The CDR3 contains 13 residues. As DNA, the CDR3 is TGCAGCGTTACCCAGGCGGGCCTGGAGGCCCAGCATTTT. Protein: CSVTQAGLEAQHF.

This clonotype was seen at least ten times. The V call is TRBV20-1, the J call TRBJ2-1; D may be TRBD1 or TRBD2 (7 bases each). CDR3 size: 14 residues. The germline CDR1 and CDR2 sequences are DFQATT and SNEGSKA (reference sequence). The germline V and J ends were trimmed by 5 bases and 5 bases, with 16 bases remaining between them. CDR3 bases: TGCAGTGCTCAGGGGGGGCGGGGCAACAATGAGCAGTTCTTC. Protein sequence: CSAQGGRGNNEQFF.

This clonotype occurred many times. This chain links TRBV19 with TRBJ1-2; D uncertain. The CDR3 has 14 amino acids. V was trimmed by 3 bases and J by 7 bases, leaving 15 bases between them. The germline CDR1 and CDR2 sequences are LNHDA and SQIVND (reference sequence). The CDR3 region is CASSIAGVLGGYTF. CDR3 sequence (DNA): TGTGCCAGTAGTATTGCCGGGGTGCTCGGTGGCTACACCTTC. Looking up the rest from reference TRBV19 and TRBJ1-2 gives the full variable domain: DGGITQSPKYLFRKEGQNVTLSCEQNLNHDAMYWYRQDPGQGLRLIYYSQIVNDFQKGDIAEGYSVSREKKESFPLTVTSAQKNPTAFYLCASSIAGVLGGYTFGSGTRLTVV.

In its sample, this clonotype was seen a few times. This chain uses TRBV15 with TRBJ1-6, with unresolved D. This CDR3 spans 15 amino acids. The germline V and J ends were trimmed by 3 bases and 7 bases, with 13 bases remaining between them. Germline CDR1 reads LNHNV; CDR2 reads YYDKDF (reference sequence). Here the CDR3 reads CATSRNQVENSPLHF. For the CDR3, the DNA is TGTGCCACCAGCAGGAATCAGGTTGAGAATTCACCCCTCCACTTT.

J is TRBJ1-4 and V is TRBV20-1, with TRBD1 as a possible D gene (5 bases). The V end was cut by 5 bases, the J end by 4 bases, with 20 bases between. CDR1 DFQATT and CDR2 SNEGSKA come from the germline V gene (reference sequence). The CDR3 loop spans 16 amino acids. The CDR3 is CSAREGTYGFNEKLFF. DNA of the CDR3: TGCAGTGCTCGGGAGGGGACGTACGGGTTTAATGAAAAACTGTTTTTT.

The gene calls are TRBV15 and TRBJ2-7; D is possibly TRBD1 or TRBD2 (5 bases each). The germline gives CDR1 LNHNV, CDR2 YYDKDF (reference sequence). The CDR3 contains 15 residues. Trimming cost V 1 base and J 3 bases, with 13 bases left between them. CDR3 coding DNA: TGTGCCACCAGCAGAGCAGGGACCAGAAGCTACGAGCAGTACTTC. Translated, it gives CATSRAGTRSYEQYF.

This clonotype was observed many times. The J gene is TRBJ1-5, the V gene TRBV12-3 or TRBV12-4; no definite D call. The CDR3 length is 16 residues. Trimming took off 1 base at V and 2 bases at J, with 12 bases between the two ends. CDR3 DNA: TGTGCCAGCAGTTTAGTAGGAGGAAGGGGCAATCAGCCCCAGCATTTT. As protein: CASSLVGGRGNQPQHF.

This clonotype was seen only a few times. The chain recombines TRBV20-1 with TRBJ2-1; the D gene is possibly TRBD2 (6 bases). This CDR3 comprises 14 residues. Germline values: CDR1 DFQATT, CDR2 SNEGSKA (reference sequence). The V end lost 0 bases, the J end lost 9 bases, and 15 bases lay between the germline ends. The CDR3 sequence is CSARDPTSFAEQFF. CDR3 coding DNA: TGCAGTGCTAGAGATCCAACTAGCTTCGCTGAGCAGTTCTTC.

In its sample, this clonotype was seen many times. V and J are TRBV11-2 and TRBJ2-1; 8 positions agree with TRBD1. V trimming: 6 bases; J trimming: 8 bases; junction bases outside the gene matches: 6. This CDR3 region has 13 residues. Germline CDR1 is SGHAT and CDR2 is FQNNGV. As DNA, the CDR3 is TGTGCCAGCAGATCGACAGGGGACGATGAGCAGTTCTTC. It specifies CASRSTGDDEQFF. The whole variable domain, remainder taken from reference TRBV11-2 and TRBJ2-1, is EAGVAQSPRYKIIEKRQSVAFWCNPISGHATLYWYQQILGQGPKLLIQFQNNGVVDDSQLPKDRFSAERLKGVDSTLKIQPAKLEDSAVYLCASRSTGDDEQFFGPGTRLTVL.

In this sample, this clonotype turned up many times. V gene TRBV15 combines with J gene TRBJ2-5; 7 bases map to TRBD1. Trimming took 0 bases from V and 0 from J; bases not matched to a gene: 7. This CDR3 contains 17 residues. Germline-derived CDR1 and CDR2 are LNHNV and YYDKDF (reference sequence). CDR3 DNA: TGTGCCACCAGCAGAGATCTGGCAGGGGGATACCAAGAGACCCAGTACTTC. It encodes CATSRDLAGGYQETQYF.

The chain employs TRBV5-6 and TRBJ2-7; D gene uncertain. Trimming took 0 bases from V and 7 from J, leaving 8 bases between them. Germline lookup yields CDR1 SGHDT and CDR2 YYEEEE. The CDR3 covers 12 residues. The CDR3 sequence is CASSLVPTEQYF. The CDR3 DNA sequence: TGTGCCAGCAGCTTGGTACCGACAGAGCAGTACTTC.